This entry describes one T cell receptor (beta chain). Its antigen is undetermined. Assay used: immunoSEQ multiplex PCR; TCRdb lists only in-frame clones, some missing. The sample has about 2.2 million clones, around 93% seen once. The data derive from a study of shared clonotypes between healthy human individuals. The study's findings and limits: On the whole, naive subsets had larger estimated richness than memory subsets had. Lower generation probabilities were found for non-shared clonotypes than for those shared by all four donors. Roughly 5% of naive CD4 clonotypes were shared across a few donors.

CD45RO-negative CD8 cells positively selected for CCR7 made up the naive population, which excluded terminally differentiated effector memory CD45RA+ cells. Every donor was a Caucasian adult from Nashville, Tennessee. The V and J ends lost 3 bases and 0 bases respectively, with 7 bases between them. The CDR3 has 14 amino acids. Per germline, CDR1 SEHNR and CDR2 FQNEAQ (reference sequence). This sequence was found in a man younger than 35 in good health. Some clones in this sample may be carry-over from other donors' samples. The chain employs TRBV7-9 and TRBJ2-3, with D perhaps TRBD1 (6 bases). The sample comprised naive CD8+ T cells from PBMCs. The CDR3 sequence: CASSFGQSTDTQYF. The DNA of the CDR3 is TGTGCCAGCAGCTTCGGACAGAGCACAGATACGCAGTATTTT.